A selection of T cell receptor beta chains follows, all from one sample in a study of cytomegalovirus exposure and HLA in healthy donors. Method: immunoSEQ multiplex PCR; TCRdb's copy keeps in-frame clones and lacks some. The repertoire holds more than 100,000 clones, over 80% seen once, with over 2% in the top ten. The sequencing input was PBMCs. Receptors were obtained from a man under 40 in good health and CMV-seronegative. Both conserved end residues are part of each CDR3. A D gene is named only where the DNA matches it firmly. Where a row states a size, it is once, few, many or the class of an expanded clone; other rows omit it.

TRBJ2-3 NA TRBV19 NA CASSIRETGTDTQYF TGTGCCAGTAGTATTCGTGAGACTGGGACAGATACGCAGTATTTT
TRBJ2-7 NA TRBV28 NA CASSPTPSLDEQYF TGTGCCAGCAGCCCGACTCCCTCCCTGGACGAGCAGTACTTC
TRBJ1-1 NA TRBV5-5 NA CASSYLVGGGTEAFF TGTGCCAGCAGCTATTTGGTCGGGGGAGGGACTGAAGCTTTCTTT
TRBJ1-1 NA TRBV9 NA CASSANRENTEAFF TGTGCCAGCAGCGCCAACAGGGAGAACACTGAAGCTTTCTTT
TRBJ2-2 NA TRBV7-9 NA CASSSRGRENTGELFF TGTGCCAGCAGCTCGCGGGGGCGAGAGAACACCGGGGAGCTGTTTTTT
TRBJ2-1 NA TRBV2 TRBD2 CASSRLAGGLYNEQFF TGTGCCAGCAGTCGACTAGCGGGGGGGCTGTACAATGAGCAGTTCTTC
TRBJ2-3 NA TRBV9 NA CASSATGWTTDTQYF TGTGCCAGCAGCGCAACAGGGTGGACCACAGATACGCAGTATTTT
TRBJ2-7 NA TRBV18 NA CASSPGTSTYEQYF TGTGCCAGCTCACCTGGGACTTCCACTTACGAGCAGTACTTC
TRBJ1-6 few TRBV5-1 TRBD1 CASSLGDRGDSPLHF TGCGCCAGCAGCTTGGGGGACAGGGGGGATTCACCCCTCCACTTT
TRBJ1-2 NA TRBV19 TRBD1 CASTPTGSYGYTF TGTGCCAGTACCCCGACAGGGAGCTATGGCTACACCTTC